The 5 T cell receptor beta chains in this list originate from one sample, sequenced in a study of OX40 agonist ivuxolimab in advanced cancers. The protocol was immunoSEQ multiplex PCR, while the TCRdb copy is restricted to in-frame clones and leaves out a portion. The table lists tens of thousands of clones, 75% to 90% of them singletons. The sequenced sample was CD4+ or CD8+ T cells sorted from blood, obtained in a trial of the OX40 agonist ivuxolimab. The receptors were sampled from an adult with an advanced solid tumor such as melanoma, head and neck, liver or kidney cancer.

V usage is TRBV9 and J usage is TRBJ2-3; no clear D gene. CDR3 length: 14 amino acids. The germline CDR1 and CDR2 sequences are SGDLS and YYNGEE. The V and J ends lost 4 bases and 3 bases respectively, with 12 bases between them. CDR3 sequence: CASSLKVGTDTQYF. The CDR3 DNA reads as TGTGCCAGCAGCTTGAAGGTAGGTACAGATACGCAGTATTTT.

V and J are TRBV15 and TRBJ2-5; D gene uncertain. The CDR3 length is 16 residues. Trimming left V 1 base short and J 5 bases short, with 17 bases between. Germline V lookup: CDR1 LNHNV, CDR2 YYDKDF (reference sequence). The CDR3: CATSRGETVAFETQYF. For the CDR3, the DNA is TGTGCCACCAGCAGAGGAGAAACAGTAGCTTTTGAGACCCAGTACTTC.

J is TRBJ2-1 and V is TRBV7-9; D is unclear. Germline V gene data show CDR1 as SEHNR and CDR2 as FQNEAQ (reference sequence). This CDR3 spans 14 amino acids. Trimming took 7 bases from V and 0 from J, leaving 10 bases between them. CDR3 in DNA: TGTGCCAGCACTTGGATGACCTCCTACAATGAGCAGTTCTTC. This translates into CASTWMTSYNEQFF.

This chain joins TRBV7-9 and TRBJ2-7; 7 bases align to TRBD1. After removal of 4 bases from V and 3 bases from J, the junction contained 9 bases not matched to a gene. CDR3 length: 15 amino acids. The germline CDR1 and CDR2 sequences are SEHNR and FQNEAQ (reference sequence). CDR3 nucleotide sequence: TGTGCCAGCAGCTCAGGGGGTCTTGGGTACTACGAGCAGTACTTC. It codes for CASSSGGLGYYEQYF.

The chain has TRBV15 and TRBJ2-5; D is undetermined. This CDR3 comprises 13 residues. V was clipped by 4 bases and J by 0 bases, with 6 bases between them. CDR1 is LNHNV, CDR2 YYDKDF, per germline (reference sequence). The CDR3: CATSNLDQETQYF. DNA for the CDR3: TGTGCCACCAGCAACCTAGACCAAGAGACCCAGTACTTC.